These T cell receptor beta chains were read from a single sample in a study of cytotoxic CD8 clonotypes in ibrutinib-treated CLL. The method was immunoSEQ multiplex PCR; TCRdb's version includes in-frame clones alone and lacks a portion of them. Of approximately 190,000 clones in the sample, 75% to 80% are singletons; the top ten hold over 9.5%. Specimen: PBMCs, collected after 12 months of ibrutinib treatment. The receptor source for this set is a human donor with chronic lymphocytic leukemia. The CDR3 runs from the conserved cysteine through the conserved F or W. D genes are given only for firm matches. The size of a clone is reported for some rows only, either as once, few or many, or as a class for expanded clones.

v_call	clone_size	j_call	d_call	cdr3_nt	cdr3_aa
TRBV28	NA	TRBJ2-5	NA	TGTGCCAGCAGTCACAAGACAGCAAGAGAGACCCAGTACTTC	CASSHKTARETQYF
TRBV2	NA	TRBJ2-7	NA	TGTGCCAGCACCCCCCGCGGGTACGAGCAGTACTTC	CASTPRGYEQYF
TRBV4-2	NA	TRBJ2-3	TRBD1	TGTGCCAGCAGCCAAGTAGGGGGCGGAGATACGCAGTATTTT	CASSQVGGGDTQYF
TRBV6-5	NA	TRBJ2-7	NA	TGTGCCAGCAGTCGGGACCCAATCTCCTACGAGCAGTACTTC	CASSRDPISYEQYF
TRBV2	NA	TRBJ1-1	NA	TGTGCCAGCAGACCCACCTCCGGGGTGAACACTGAAGCTTTCTTT	CASRPTSGVNTEAFF
TRBV5-4	NA	TRBJ2-5	TRBD2	TGTGCCAGCATCTCCCGAGGGCTAGCGGGAGTAGGGCGAGAGACCCAGTACTTC	CASISRGLAGVGRETQYF
TRBV7-3	NA	TRBJ2-3	TRBD1	TGTGCCAGCAGCGTCGGGACAGGGGTCACAGATACGCAGTATTTT	CASSVGTGVTDTQYF
TRBV13	NA	TRBJ1-2	NA	TGTGCCAGCAGCTTGGGGCGACCTACGAACTATGGCTACACCTTC	CASSLGRPTNYGYTF
TRBV5-1	NA	TRBJ1-2	NA	TGCGCCAGCAGGGCGACAGGCAACTATGGCTACACCTTC	CASRATGNYGYTF
TRBV6-6	NA	TRBJ1-2	NA	TGTGCCAGCAGTAATCAGGGCTACTATGGCTACACCTTC	CASSNQGYYGYTF
TRBV6-5	NA	TRBJ1-3	NA	TGTGCCAGCAAACCCGGGCCAGGAAACACCATATATTTT	CASKPGPGNTIYF
TRBV5-4	NA	TRBJ1-2	TRBD1	TGTGCCAGCAGCCCTACCGCCGACAGGGCCTCTGGCTACACCTTC	CASSPTADRASGYTF
TRBV5-8	NA	TRBJ1-5	TRBD1	TGTGCCAGCAGCCCCCTGGGACAGTACAATCAGCCCCAGCATTTT	CASSPLGQYNQPQHF
TRBV5-4	once	TRBJ1-2	NA	TGTGCCAGCAGCTTGTTTGTGCAGGCCTATGGCTACACCTTC	CASSLFVQAYGYTF